The following is a TCR beta chain sequence with its context. This PCR relied on a set of 60 Vbeta primers and 13 Jbeta primers. The repertoire was sequenced with immunoSEQ multiplex PCR; TCRdb's copy has only in-frame clones and lacks some. The profile shows about 140,000 clones, more than 60% of them singletons. The germline gives CDR1 SNHLY, CDR2 FYNNEI. Trimming shortened V by 6 bases and J by 2 bases, and 10 bases separated the two germline ends. This CDR3 region has 14 residues. This sample was included in a study of cytomegalovirus exposure and HLA in healthy donors. This chain joins TRBV2 and TRBJ2-2, with D unclear. The receptor was isolated from a male donor in good health and CMV-seronegative. The specimen was PBMCs. For the CDR3, the DNA is TGTGCCAGCAGGGCCACATCCAACACCGGGGAGCTGTTTTTT. Translated, it gives CASRATSNTGELFF. The whole variable domain, filled in from reference TRBV2 and TRBJ2-2, reads EPEVTQTPSHQVTQMGQEVILRCVPISNHLYFYWYRQILGQKVEFLVSFYNNEISEKSEIFDDQFSVERPDGSNFTLKIRSTKLEDSAMYFCASRATSNTGELFFGEGSRLTVL.